This T cell receptor (beta chain) emerged from a study of T-cell memory formation after mild COVID-19. General study points: CD4/CD8 balance held among clones contracting day 15 to 85, and later expanders leaned CD4+.

A note on this clonotype: Its target is unknown.

Each CDR3 protein gets one entry after TCRdb re-called the 5' RACE reads with MiXCR. This table holds some 260,000 distinct CDR3 sequences, around 17% found once. V was shortened by 6 bases and J by 2 bases, with 16 bases between the two germline ends. The CDR3 sequence is 15 residues long. The chain is built from TRBV12-3 or TRBV12-4 and TRBJ2-5, with a weak D call TRBD2 (7 bases). Sequencing was carried out using PBMCs or a T cell subset sorted from them (not recorded which). This clonotype was sampled from a young man who had mild COVID-19 (a few samples of this study predate the infection). Cell type and time point are not known. Here the CDR3 DNA reads TGTGCCAGCAGCCCGGGGGCGGGGGTTCAAGAGACCCAGTACTTC. Amino acids: CASSPGAGVQETQYF.